The rows below give T cell receptor beta chains drawn from one sample of a study of identical twins. TCRdb re-called the 5' RACE reads through MiXCR, storing one row per CDR3 protein. The table includes about 490,000 distinct CDR3 sequences, roughly 15% detected once. This sample was shared with a second study, whose subject was yellow fever vaccine responses in identical twins.

Sequencing was carried out using CD4+ T cells sorted from blood. The receptors were sampled from a woman under 30 in good health. Both conserved end residues are part of each CDR3. The order of the fields is V gene, J gene, clone size, D gene, CDR3 DNA, CDR3 protein. A D gene is named only where the DNA matches it firmly. Some rows have no size entry. The others give once, few or many, or a class for an expanded clone.

TRBV29-1,TRBJ1-1,NA,NA,TGCAGCGTGGAGACCAACACTGAAGCTTTCTTT,CSVETNTEAFF
TRBV29-1,TRBJ1-1,NA,NA,TGCAGCGTTGGACAGGCGGGTACTGAAGCTTTCTTT,CSVGQAGTEAFF
TRBV20-1,TRBJ2-1,NA,NA,TGCAGTGCTAAAGATCCCTCGGCAGGAGGACACAATGAGCAGTTCTTC,CSAKDPSAGGHNEQFF
TRBV24-1,TRBJ2-2,NA,TRBD1,TGTGCCACCAGGCGGACAGGGTCGGACACCGGGGAGCTGTTTTTT,CATRRTGSDTGELFF
TRBV20-1,TRBJ2-3,NA,NA,TGCAGTGCCAAAACAGCCGTCCCAGATACGCAGTATTTT,CSAKTAVPDTQYF
TRBV29-1,TRBJ2-7,few,TRBD2,TGCAGCGTTGAGTGGGTCCAGGCGGGAGGCGAGCAGTACTTC,CSVEWVQAGGEQYF
TRBV5-1,TRBJ1-2,NA,NA,TGCGCCAGCAGCGTGACGACTGATAACTATGGCTACACCTTC,CASSVTTDNYGYTF
TRBV6-1,TRBJ2-1,NA,TRBD1,TGTGCCAGCAGTGGCACTTGGACAGGGAGCTCCTACAATGAGCAGTTCTTC,CASSGTWTGSSYNEQFF
TRBV5-1,TRBJ1-1,NA,TRBD1,TGCGCCAGCAGCCACGACAGGGTTTCGACTGAAGCTTTCTTT,CASSHDRVSTEAFF
TRBV12-3/TRBV12-4,TRBJ1-2,many,NA,TGTGCCAGCAGTTTAGCAGTAACCACCTTC,CASSLAVTTF
TRBV20-1,TRBJ2-1,few,NA,TGCAGTGCTAGCGGGCGGAAAACTGACAATGAGCAGTTCTTC,CSASGRKTDNEQFF
TRBV5-5,TRBJ2-1,NA,NA,TGTGCCAGCAGCTTACACACCCTCTCCTACAATGAGCAGTTCTTC,CASSLHTLSYNEQFF
TRBV20-1,TRBJ2-3,NA,NA,TGCAGTGCTAGCGTCCGGACATCGGGAGATACGCAGTATTTT,CSASVRTSGDTQYF
TRBV3-1,TRBJ2-6,NA,NA,TGTGCCAGCAGCCAATTCGATGGGGCCAACGTCCTGACTTTC,CASSQFDGANVLTF
TRBV7-9,TRBJ1-6,few,NA,TGTGCCAGCAGCCCCCCGGGAACGCAGGCACCCCTCCACTTT,CASSPPGTQAPLHF
TRBV9,TRBJ2-3,NA,NA,TGTGCCAGCAGCGTAGGACTTGCCTCCACAGATACGCAGTATTTT,CASSVGLASTDTQYF
TRBV12-3/TRBV12-4,TRBJ2-1,many,TRBD2,TGTGCCAGCAGTCTAGAGGGACTAGCGGGAGGTGAGCAGTTCTTC,CASSLEGLAGGEQFF
TRBV20-1,TRBJ1-5,few,TRBD1,TGCAGTGCCTCCGACAGGGGGGCACAGCCCCAGCATTTT,CSASDRGAQPQHF
TRBV4-2,TRBJ2-5,few,NA,TGTGCCAGCAGCCCAAGCGGCCGGGGTTCAGAGACCCAGTACTTC,CASSPSGRGSETQYF
TRBV12-3/TRBV12-4,TRBJ2-7,NA,TRBD1,TGTGCCAGCAGTTATCGCAGGGGGTGGGAGCAGTACTTC,CASSYRRGWEQYF
TRBV5-1,TRBJ2-1,NA,TRBD2,TGCGCCAGCAGCTCCTGGGACTCACTAGCGGCTGAGCAGTTCTTC,CASSSWDSLAAEQFF
TRBV2,TRBJ1-5,NA,NA,TGTGCCAGCGGGGAAGGGGGGGAGAGGCCCCAGCATTTT,CASGEGGERPQHF
TRBV24-1,TRBJ2-7,NA,NA,TGTGCCACCAGTGATCCCAAGGGGGTCATCTACGAGCAGTACTTC,CATSDPKGVIYEQYF
TRBV7-6,TRBJ2-7,few,NA,TGTGCCATCGACCCTAACAGGGTTTCGGGCGAGCAGTACTTC,CAIDPNRVSGEQYF
TRBV5-1,TRBJ1-5,few,NA,TGCGCCAGCAGCTTGGATTCGGTGAACCAGCCCCAGCATTTT,CASSLDSVNQPQHF
TRBV15,TRBJ2-7,many,TRBD1,TGTGCCACCAGCTTACACAGGGGAGCCTACGAGCAGTACTTC,CATSLHRGAYEQYF
TRBV28,TRBJ2-7,NA,TRBD2,TGTGCCAGCAGAGACGCTAGCGGGACGTACGAGCAGTACTTC,CASRDASGTYEQYF
TRBV12-3/TRBV12-4,TRBJ1-6,NA,NA,TGTGCCATCAAGACTAGGGGATCCTATAATTCACCCCTCCACTTT,CAIKTRGSYNSPLHF
TRBV7-9,TRBJ2-3,few,TRBD2,TGTGCCAGCAGCTTAATTGCGGGAGTAACAGATACGCAGTATTTT,CASSLIAGVTDTQYF
TRBV5-5,TRBJ2-2,NA,NA,TGTGCCAGCATCCCATTGGGGGCCAACACCGGGGAGCTGTTTTTT,CASIPLGANTGELFF
TRBV20-1,TRBJ2-3,few,TRBD2,TGCAGTGCTAGAGCCCTAGCGGGAGAGGATACGCAGTATTTT,CSARALAGEDTQYF
TRBV2,TRBJ2-1,few,NA,TGTGCCAGCAGTGAAATCGGCTATCCCAATGAGCAGTTCTTC,CASSEIGYPNEQFF
TRBV5-1,TRBJ2-3,many,NA,TGCGCCAGCAGCTTGCAGGGATTTACAGATACGCAGTATTTT,CASSLQGFTDTQYF
TRBV12-3/TRBV12-4,TRBJ1-5,few,NA,TGTGCCAGCAGTTTAGAATTGAGTGGTCAGGGTTACAATCAGCCCCAGCATTTT,CASSLELSGQGYNQPQHF
TRBV7-2,TRBJ2-1,few,TRBD2,TGTGCCAGCAGCACAACCCTAGCGGGACCCTACAATGAGCAGTTCTTC,CASSTTLAGPYNEQFF
TRBV6-5,TRBJ1-1,NA,NA,TGTGCCAGCAGTTACTCAAACACCCTGAACACTGAAGCTTTCTTT,CASSYSNTLNTEAFF
TRBV10-3,TRBJ2-1,few,NA,TGTGCCATCAGTGAGTCTGTTAGAGGGTCAAACAATGAGCAGTTCTTC,CAISESVRGSNNEQFF
TRBV12-5,TRBJ2-3,few,TRBD1,TGTGCTAGTGGTTTGGGGGACAGGGGGGTAATGGATACGCAGTATTTT,CASGLGDRGVMDTQYF
TRBV4-1,TRBJ2-1,NA,NA,TGCGCCAGCAGCCAAGGGGTCTTTGCGGGCTCCTACAATGAGCAGTTCTTC,CASSQGVFAGSYNEQFF
TRBV6-5,TRBJ2-5,NA,NA,TGTGCCAGCAGTTACGGCATCTCCGGGACACGAGAGACCCAGTACTTC,CASSYGISGTRETQYF
TRBV18,TRBJ2-1,NA,NA,TGTGCCAGCTCACCAGCCCTAGGAGCGGTAGGCAATGAGCAGTTCTTC,CASSPALGAVGNEQFF
TRBV24-1,TRBJ1-2,NA,NA,TGTGCCACCAGTGATTTGGGATCGGGCAGTTCGGGCGGCTACACCTTC,CATSDLGSGSSGGYTF
TRBV4-1,TRBJ2-3,many,NA,TGCGCCAGCAGCCAAGTGAATATGGGTTTCACAGATACGCAGTATTTT,CASSQVNMGFTDTQYF